This T cell receptor (beta chain) was sequenced in a study of T cells in Graves' hyperthyroidism and ophthalmopathy. The CDR3 spans 10 residues. V lost 4 bases to trimming and J lost 4 bases, with 4 bases between them. The germline CDR1 and CDR2 sequences are SQVTM and ANQGSEA. This clonotype was found many times. The antigen is undetermined. The study's findings and limits: The model forecast ophthalmopathy, anticipating it by a median around 6.5 months before onset.

What was amplified from RNA transcripts were TCR beta CDR3 regions. The primer set for the first-round RT-PCR of the TCR CDR3 was HTBI. A single record per CDR3 protein comes from TCRdb applying MiXCR to the multiplex PCR reads. The sample comprises hundreds of thousands of distinct CDR3 sequences, approximately 15% of which are singletons, and roughly 13% rests with the top ten. The chain employs TRBV29-1 and TRBJ1-1; D remains ambiguous. Specimen: blood. The clonotype comes from a man younger than 35 with Graves' ophthalmopathy. The CDR3 is CSVVSTEAFF. As DNA, the CDR3 is TGCAGCGTTGTCAGCACTGAAGCTTTCTTT.